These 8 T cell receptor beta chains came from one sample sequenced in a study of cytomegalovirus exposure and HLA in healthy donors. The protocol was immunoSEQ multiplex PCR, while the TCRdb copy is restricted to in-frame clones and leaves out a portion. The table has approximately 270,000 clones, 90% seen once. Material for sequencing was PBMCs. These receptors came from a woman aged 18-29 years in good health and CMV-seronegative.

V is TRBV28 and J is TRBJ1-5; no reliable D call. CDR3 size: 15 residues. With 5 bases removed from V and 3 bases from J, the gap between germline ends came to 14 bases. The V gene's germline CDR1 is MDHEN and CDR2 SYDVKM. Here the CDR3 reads CASSLYSGYNQPQHF. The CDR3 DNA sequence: TGTGCCAGCAGTCTTTACTCAGGTTACAATCAGCCCCAGCATTTT.

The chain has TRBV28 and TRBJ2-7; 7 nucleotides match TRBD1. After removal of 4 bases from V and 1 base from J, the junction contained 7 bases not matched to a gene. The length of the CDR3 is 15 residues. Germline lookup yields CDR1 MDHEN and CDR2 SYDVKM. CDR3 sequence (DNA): TGTGCCAGCAGTTACGCCGGGACAGTTTCCTACGAGCAGTACTTC. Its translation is CASSYAGTVSYEQYF.

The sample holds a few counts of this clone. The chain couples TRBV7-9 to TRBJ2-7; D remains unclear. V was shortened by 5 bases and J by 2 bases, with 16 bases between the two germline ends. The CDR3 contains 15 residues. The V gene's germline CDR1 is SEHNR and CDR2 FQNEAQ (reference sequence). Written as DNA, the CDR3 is TGTGCCAGCAGCCACTCGGTTCAGGCGCCCTACGAGCAGTACTTC. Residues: CASSHSVQAPYEQYF.

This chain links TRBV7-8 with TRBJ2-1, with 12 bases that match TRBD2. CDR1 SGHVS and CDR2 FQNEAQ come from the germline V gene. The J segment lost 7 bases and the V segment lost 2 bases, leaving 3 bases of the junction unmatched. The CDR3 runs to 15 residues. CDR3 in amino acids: CASSLRLAGGNEQFF. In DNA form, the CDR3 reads TGTGCCAGCAGCTTACGTCTAGCGGGGGGGAATGAGCAGTTCTTC.

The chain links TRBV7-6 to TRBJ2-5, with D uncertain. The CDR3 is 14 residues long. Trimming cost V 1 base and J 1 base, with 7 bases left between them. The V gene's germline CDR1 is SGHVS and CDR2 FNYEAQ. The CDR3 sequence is CASSLGYSQETQYF. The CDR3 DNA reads TGTGCCAGCAGCTTAGGTTACAGCCAAGAGACCCAGTACTTC. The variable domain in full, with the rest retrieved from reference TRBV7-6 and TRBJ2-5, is GAGVSQSPRYKVTKRGQDVALRCDPISGHVSLYWYRQALGQGPEFLTYFNYEAQQDKSGLPNDRFSAERPEGSISTLTIQRTEQRDSAMYRCASSLGYSQETQYFGPGTRLLVL.

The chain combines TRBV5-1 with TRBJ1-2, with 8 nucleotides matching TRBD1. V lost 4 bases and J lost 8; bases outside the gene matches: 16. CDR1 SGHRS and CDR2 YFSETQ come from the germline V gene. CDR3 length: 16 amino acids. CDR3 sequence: CASSHEETGVDLGYTF. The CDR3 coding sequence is TGCGCCAGCAGCCACGAAGAGACAGGGGTAGACCTCGGCTACACCTTC.

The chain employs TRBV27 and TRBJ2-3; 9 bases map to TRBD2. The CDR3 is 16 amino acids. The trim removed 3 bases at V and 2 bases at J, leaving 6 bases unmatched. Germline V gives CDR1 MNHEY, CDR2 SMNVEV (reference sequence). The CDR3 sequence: CASSFLAGATTDTQYF. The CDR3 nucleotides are TGTGCCAGCAGTTTCTTAGCGGGGGCTACCACAGATACGCAGTATTTT.

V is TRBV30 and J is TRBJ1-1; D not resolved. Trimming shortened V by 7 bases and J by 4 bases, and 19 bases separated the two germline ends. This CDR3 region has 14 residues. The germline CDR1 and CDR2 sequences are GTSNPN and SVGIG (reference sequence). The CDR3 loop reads CAFQIYIEGTEAFF. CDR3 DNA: TGTGCCTTCCAAATTTATATAGAGGGCACTGAAGCTTTCTTT.